The rows below give T cell receptor beta chains drawn from one sample of a study of cytomegalovirus exposure and HLA in healthy donors. Data came from immunoSEQ multiplex PCR; TCRdb stores just in-frame clones and leaves some out. The table lists some 150,000 clones, nearly 80% of them singletons. The specimen sequenced was PBMCs. These receptors were collected from a male donor in good health and CMV-seronegative. The CDR3 runs from the conserved cysteine through the conserved F or W. Fields, in order: V gene, clone size, J gene, D gene, CDR3 DNA, CDR3 protein. The D gene is left open where the match is weak. A clone size is listed for some rows: how often the clone was seen (once, few, many), or a class if it is expanded.

>TRBV6-1|.|TRBJ2-7|TRBD1
TGTGCCATCTCGGGACAGACCTACTCCTACGAGCAGTACTTC
CAISGQTYSYEQYF
>TRBV19|.|TRBJ1-1|.
TGTGCCAGTAGTCTCCAGGGGAACACTGAAGCTTTCTTT
CASSLQGNTEAFF
>TRBV27|.|TRBJ1-6|.
TGTGCCAGCAGTTTATCTCGGGGGGTTGGTTCACCCCTCCACTTT
CASSLSRGVGSPLHF
>TRBV7-6|.|TRBJ2-1|TRBD1
TGTGCCAGCAGCTTATTCGAGACAGGGGATGAGCAGTTCTTC
CASSLFETGDEQFF
>TRBV4-3|.|TRBJ2-7|.
TGCGCCAGCAGCCAAGATCTGGGAAAGAAGGGGCACTACGAGCAGTACTTC
CASSQDLGKKGHYEQYF
>TRBV5-1|.|TRBJ1-1|.
TGCGCCAGCAGCTTTGGAGAAATGAGCACTGAAGCTTTCTTT
CASSFGEMSTEAFF
>TRBV7-3|.|TRBJ1-1|.
TGTGCCAGCGGCCCATTTGGGGGGAGCGAAGCTTTCTTT
CASGPFGGSEAFF
>TRBV4-3|.|TRBJ1-5|.
TGCGCCAGCAGCCCCCACCGGGAGAGCAATCAGCCCCAGCATTTT
CASSPHRESNQPQHF
>TRBV4-2|few|TRBJ1-2|.
TGTGCCAGCAGCCAAGAGATGGGAGCAGATGGCTACACCTTC
CASSQEMGADGYTF
>TRBV7-2|once|TRBJ1-5|.
TGTGCCAGCAGCTTATGGGGCGCGGGGGGCGGCAATCAGCCCCAGCATTTT
CASSLWGAGGGNQPQHF
>TRBV7-2|.|TRBJ1-2|TRBD1
TGTGCCAGCAGCCTGGAGGGGGCTCGGGGCTACACCTTC
CASSLEGARGYTF
>TRBV5-6|.|TRBJ1-1|.
TGTGCCAGCAGCTTCTATACAGGGTTAACTGAAGCTTTCTTT
CASSFYTGLTEAFF
>TRBV27|.|TRBJ2-5|TRBD2
TGTGCCAGCAGTTTATCGATGGGCGGGGGAGAGACCCAGTACTTC
CASSLSMGGGETQYF
>TRBV4-1|.|TRBJ2-3|.
TGCGCCAGCAGCCAAGAAGAGCTCGATACGCAGTATTTT
CASSQEELDTQYF
>TRBV7-3|.|TRBJ1-1|.
TGTGCCAGCAGCTTAACAGACAGGAACACTGAAGCTTTCTTT
CASSLTDRNTEAFF
>TRBV5-3|.|TRBJ2-5|TRBD1
TGTGCCAGAAGCAATGACAGGGGAGAGACCCAGTACTTC
CARSNDRGETQYF
>TRBV19|.|TRBJ1-4|.
TGTGCCAGTAGTGCCGACATCGACGAAAAACTGTTTTTT
CASSADIDEKLFF
>TRBV5-6|.|TRBJ2-2|.
TGTGCCAGCAGCTTCCGACAGAGAAGAGGGGAGCTGTTTTTT
CASSFRQRRGELFF
>TRBV10-3|.|TRBJ1-1|.
TGTGCCATCAGCGGGGTTGGGCTCCCCAGCGGGGCCTTCTTT
CAISGVGLPSGAFF
>TRBV14|.|TRBJ1-3|.
TGTGCCAGCGAAAAGACAGGCTCTGGAAACACCATATATTTT
CASEKTGSGNTIYF
>TRBV5-1|few|TRBJ2-3|TRBD2
TGCGCCAGCGGACTAGCCGGGGGTGGCACAGATACGCAGTATTTT
CASGLAGGGTDTQYF
>TRBV18|.|TRBJ1-1|.
TGTGCCAGCTCACCACTTACTTTGGGACACATGAACACTGAAGCTTTCTTT
CASSPLTLGHMNTEAFF
>TRBV7-2|.|TRBJ2-7|.
TGTGCCAGCAGCTTAGTTGACAGCTGGGAGCAGTACTTC
CASSLVDSWEQYF
>TRBV28|.|TRBJ2-3|.
TGTGCCAGCCAGGGGACCCACACAGATACGCAGTATTTT
CASQGTHTDTQYF
>TRBV6-6|few|TRBJ2-3|.
TGTGCCAGCAGTTTAGAGGGCCAGGCAGATACGCAGTATTTT
CASSLEGQADTQYF
>TRBV7-3|.|TRBJ1-1|TRBD1
TGTGCCAGCAGCTTAAGGAGGGGACAGATGAACACTGAAGCTTTCTTT
CASSLRRGQMNTEAFF
>TRBV5-4|.|TRBJ1-1|.
TGTGCCAGCAGCTTGGATCAGGCGAACACTGAAGCTTTCTTT
CASSLDQANTEAFF
>TRBV6-5|.|TRBJ2-2|TRBD1
TGTGCCAGCAGCAGGACAGGCACCGGGGAGCTGTTTTTT
CASSRTGTGELFF
>TRBV27|.|TRBJ2-5|.
TGTGCCAGCATCTTGAGTGGTGGTCGGGCCCTCAGGACAGAGCAAGAGACCCAGTACTTC
CASILSGGRALRTEQETQYF
>TRBV5-8|.|TRBJ2-7|TRBD1
TGTGCCAGCAGCTTGCTGGGACAGGGAATCGAGCAGTACTTC
CASSLLGQGIEQYF
>TRBV19|.|TRBJ1-6|.
TGTGCCAGTAGTATTAGATTCTGGACAGTATCTGTTTCACCCCTCCACTTT
CASSIRFWTVSVSPLHF
>TRBV5-1|.|TRBJ2-1|TRBD1
TGCGCCAGCAGCTCCGACAGGGGCACCACCAATGAGCAGTTCTTC
CASSSDRGTTNEQFF
>TRBV5-1|.|TRBJ2-1|TRBD1
TGCGCCAGCAGCTTTGGACAGGAACAAAGGCAGGGATACAATGAGCAGTTCTTC
CASSFGQEQRQGYNEQFF
>TRBV9|.|TRBJ2-1|.
TGTGCCAGCAGCGTAGTGGGAGTAGGGGGCTACAATGAGCAGTTCTTC
CASSVVGVGGYNEQFF
>TRBV9|.|TRBJ1-2|TRBD1
TGTGCCAGCAGCGTCCGGGACAGGGTATACTATGGCTACACCTTC
CASSVRDRVYYGYTF
>TRBV10-3|.|TRBJ2-7|TRBD2
TGTGCCATGGGTACTAGCGGGCCCTACGAGCAGTACTTC
CAMGTSGPYEQYF
>TRBV4-1|few|TRBJ2-7|TRBD1
TGCGCCAGCAGCCCCGGACAGGGTGAAGCCTACGAGCAGTACTTC
CASSPGQGEAYEQYF
>TRBV29-1|.|TRBJ2-3|.
TGTAGTCAGGCAGGTAGCACAGATACGCAGTATTTT
CSQAGSTDTQYF
>TRBV7-2|.|TRBJ1-4|.
TGTGCCAGCAGCTTAGAGTCGTCGGGGACTAATGAAAAACTGTTTTTT
CASSLESSGTNEKLFF
>TRBV9|.|TRBJ2-7|TRBD1
TGTGCCAGCAGTCGGGGACAGCAGGCCTCCTACGAGCAGTACTTC
CASSRGQQASYEQYF
>TRBV11-2|.|TRBJ2-3|TRBD1
TGTGCCAGCAGCGGGGCGGGACAGGGTGCAGATACGCAGTATTTT
CASSGAGQGADTQYF
>TRBV5-1|.|TRBJ1-1|.
TGCGCCAGCAGCTTGGCAGGGGTGGAAACTGAAGCTTTCTTT
CASSLAGVETEAFF
>TRBV9|once|TRBJ1-5|.
TGTGCCAGCAGCGTAGAGTTCAACTCCAATCAGCCCCAGCATTTT
CASSVEFNSNQPQHF
>TRBV6-6|.|TRBJ1-3|.
TGTGCCAGCAGTTCAGGGTCTTATGGTGGAAACACCATATATTTT
CASSSGSYGGNTIYF